This T cell receptor (beta chain) was documented in a study of T cell responses to AZD1222 COVID-19 vaccine. Regarding the study as a whole: When two AZD1222 doses had been given, Spike-specific TCR breadth and depth rose. Reportedly, nearly half the spike-specific TCRs target unmutated variant regions.

With respect to this clone: Its antigen is undetermined.

The V and J ends lost 0 bases and 3 bases respectively, with 15 bases between them. CDR3 size: 16 residues. Germline V gene data show CDR1 as SGHDN and CDR2 as FVKESK. Produced via immunoSEQ multiplex PCR; TCRdb's table is partial and in-frame only. The repertoire holds fewer than 180,000 clones, with around 90% as singletons. The V call is TRBV14, the J call TRBJ2-7, with D possibly TRBD1 on 5 matching bases. The sample in question was peripheral blood, obtained 28 days after the second AZD1222 dose. This sequence originates from an adult who received the AZD1222 COVID-19 vaccine. This CDR3 is CASSQEIQANLYEQYF. The CDR3 nucleotides read TGTGCCAGCAGCCAAGAGATACAGGCTAACCTCTACGAGCAGTACTTC. Variable domain in full (rest from reference TRBV14 and TRBJ2-7): EAGVTQFPSHSVIEKGQTVTLRCDPISGHDNLYWYRRVMGKEIKFLLHFVKESKQDESGMPNNRFLAERTGGTYSTLKVQPAELEDSGVYFCASSQEIQANLYEQYFGPGTRLTVT.